The TCR beta chain described here comes from a study of shared clonotypes between healthy human individuals. Study summary: Researchers drew samples from a couple of women and a few men aged 18 to 49.

Comment on this clone: Its specificity is not known.

This CDR3 comprises 16 residues. V trimming: 6 bases; J trimming: 6 bases; junction bases outside the gene matches: 14. Germline lookup yields CDR1 SNHLY and CDR2 FYNNEI. The study, taken as a whole, reports: Limitation of the genetic and exposure-history diversity represented came from the few donors.

For each subset, genomic DNA was distributed in equal portions over several immunoSEQ plates. Method: immunoSEQ multiplex PCR; TCRdb's copy keeps in-frame clones and lacks some. This sample has about 2,200,000 clones, with 90% to 95% found just once. Naive CD8 cells, CD45RO-negative and positively selected for CCR7, excluded terminally differentiated effector memory CD45RA+ cells. The J gene is TRBJ2-7, the V gene TRBV2; 10 bases are shared with TRBD2. The sequenced sample was naive CD8+ T cells from PBMCs. The receptor was isolated from a man aged 18 to 30 in good health. Some clones in this sample may be carry-over from other donors' samples. CDR3 amino acids: CASRLDRGLAWLEQYF. For the CDR3, the DNA is TGTGCCAGCAGGTTAGATAGGGGACTAGCGTGGCTCGAGCAGTACTTC.